This T cell receptor beta chain was obtained from a study of CD8+CD57+ T cells in acquired aplastic anemia. TCR beta VDJ and CDR3 profiling used genomic DNA as template. TCRdb reprocessed the reads with MiXCR, giving one entry per CDR3 protein. The data contain approximately 150,000 distinct CDR3 sequences, roughly 50% of them seen just once; the ten biggest clones take up 2.5% to 3.5%. Study-wide findings and caveats: For CD8+ Simpson's diversity, patients and controls showed no significant difference.

Concerning this clonotype itself: Its antigen remains unknown.

Germline-derived CDR1 and CDR2 are KGHDR and SFDVKD. This CDR3 has 14 residues. After removal of 4 bases from V and 2 bases from J, the junction contained 0 bases not matched to a gene. By flow cytometry, patients selected for sequencing had shown an expansion of CD8+CD57+ cells. Severe acquired aplastic anemia was the diagnosis recorded for all patients. Patients had undergone no therapy by the time their blood was sampled. Sample: sorted CD4+, CD8+, or CD8+CD57+ T cells (not recorded which) from PBMCs. The receptor was derived from a human donor with aplastic anemia. The chain uses TRBV24-1 and TRBJ2-7; TRBD1 matches 11 bases. CDR3 region: CATSEGQGAYEQYF. CDR3 DNA sequence: TGTGCCACCAGTGAGGGACAGGGGGCCTACGAGCAGTACTTC.